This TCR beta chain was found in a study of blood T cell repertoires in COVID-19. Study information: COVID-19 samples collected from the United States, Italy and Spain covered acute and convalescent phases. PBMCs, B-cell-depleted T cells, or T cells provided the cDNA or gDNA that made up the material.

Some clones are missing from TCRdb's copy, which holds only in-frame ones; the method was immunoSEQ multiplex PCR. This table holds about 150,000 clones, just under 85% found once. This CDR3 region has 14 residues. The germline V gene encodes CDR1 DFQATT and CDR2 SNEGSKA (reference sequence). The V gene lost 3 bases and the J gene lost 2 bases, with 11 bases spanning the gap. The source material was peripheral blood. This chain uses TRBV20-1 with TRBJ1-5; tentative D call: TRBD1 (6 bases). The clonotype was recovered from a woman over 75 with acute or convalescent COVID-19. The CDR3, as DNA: TGCAGTGCTAGTTTCTACAGGGGCAATCAGCCCCAGCATTTT. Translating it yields CSASFYRGNQPQHF.